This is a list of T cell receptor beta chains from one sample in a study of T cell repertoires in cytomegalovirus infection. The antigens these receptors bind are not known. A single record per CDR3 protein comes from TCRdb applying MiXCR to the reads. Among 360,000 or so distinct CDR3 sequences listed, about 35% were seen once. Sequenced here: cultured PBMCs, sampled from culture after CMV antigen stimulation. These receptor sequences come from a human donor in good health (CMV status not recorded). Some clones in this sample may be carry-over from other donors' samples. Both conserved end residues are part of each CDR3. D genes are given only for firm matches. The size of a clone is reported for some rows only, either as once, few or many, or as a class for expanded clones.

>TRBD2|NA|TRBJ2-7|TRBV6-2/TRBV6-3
CASSHGLAGGNSYEQYF
TGTGCCAGCAGCCACGGTCTAGCGGGAGGGAACAGCTACGAGCAGTACTTC
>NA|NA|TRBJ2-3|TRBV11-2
CASSSAVGADTQYF
TGTGCCAGCAGCTCCGCCGTCGGCGCAGATACGCAGTATTTT
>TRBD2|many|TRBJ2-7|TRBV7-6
CASGLGTSSQFYEQYF
TGTGCCTCCGGGTTGGGGACTAGCAGTCAGTTCTACGAGCAGTACTTC
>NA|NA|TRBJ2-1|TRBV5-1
CASSSTTDSYNEQFF
TGCGCCAGCAGCTCAACAACGGACAGTTACAATGAGCAGTTCTTC
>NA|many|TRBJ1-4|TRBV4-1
CASSQVFQGAGLEKLFF
TGCGCCAGCAGCCAAGTCTTTCAAGGGGCGGGTCTTGAAAAACTGTTTTTT
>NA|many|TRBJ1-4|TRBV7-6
CASSQATNEKLFF
TGTGCCAGCAGCCAGGCAACTAATGAAAAACTGTTTTTT
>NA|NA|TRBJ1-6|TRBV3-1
CASSQGGRRNSPLHF
TGTGCCAGCAGCCAAGGCGGACGAAGGAATTCACCCCTCCACTTT
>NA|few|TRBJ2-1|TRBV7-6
CASSLDSVDEQFF
TGTGCCAGCAGCTTAGATTCAGTGGATGAGCAGTTCTTC
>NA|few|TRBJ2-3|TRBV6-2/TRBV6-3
CASSPYGSLGDTQYF
TGTGCCAGCAGTCCCTACGGGAGTCTTGGCGATACGCAGTATTTT
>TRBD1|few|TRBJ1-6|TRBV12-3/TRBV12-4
CASSSMAQGASF
TGTGCCAGCAGTTCGATGGCACAGGGGGCCAGCTTT
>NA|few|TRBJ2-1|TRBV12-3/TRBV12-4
CASSLRARYEQFF
TGTGCCAGCAGTTTAAGGGCGAGATATGAGCAGTTCTTC
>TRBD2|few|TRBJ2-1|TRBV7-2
CASSTRTSGRAAEQFF
TGTGCCAGCAGCACCCGGACTAGCGGGAGGGCCGCTGAGCAGTTCTTC
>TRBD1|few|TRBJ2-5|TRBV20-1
CSAREAGQGSQETQYF
TGCAGTGCTAGAGAAGCGGGACAGGGGTCCCAAGAGACCCAGTACTTC
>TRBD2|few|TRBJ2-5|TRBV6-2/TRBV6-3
CASSYDLTSGTKRYQETQYF
TGTGCCAGCAGTTACGATTTGACTAGCGGGACAAAAAGGTACCAAGAGACCCAGTACTTC
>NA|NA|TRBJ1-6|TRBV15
CATSRGHNSPLHF
TGTGCCACCAGCAGGGGCCATAATTCACCCCTCCACTTT
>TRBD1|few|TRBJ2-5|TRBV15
CATSRGDRFGQETQYF
TGTGCCACCAGCAGAGGGGACAGGTTTGGACAAGAGACCCAGTACTTC
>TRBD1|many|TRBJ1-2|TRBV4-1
CASSYRPGTADGYTF
TGCGCCAGCAGCTACCGACCCGGGACAGCCGATGGCTACACCTTC
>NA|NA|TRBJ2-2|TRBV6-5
CASKRGQATTGELFF
TGTGCCAGCAAAAGAGGGCAGGCGACCACCGGGGAGCTGTTTTTT
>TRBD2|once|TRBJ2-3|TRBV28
CASNPGLASGTDTQYF
TGTGCCAGCAATCCGGGACTAGCGAGTGGCACAGATACGCAGTATTTT
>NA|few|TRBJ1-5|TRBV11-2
CASSPGAGQPQHF
TGTGCCAGCAGCCCGGGGGCGGGACAGCCCCAGCATTTT
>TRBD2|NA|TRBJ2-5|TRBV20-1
CSASGEGVETQYF
TGCAGTGCTAGTGGGGAGGGCGTGGAGACCCAGTACTTC
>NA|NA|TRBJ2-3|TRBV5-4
CASSRGGARSTDTQYF
TGTGCCAGCAGCCGAGGCGGCGCGCGTAGCACAGATACGCAGTATTTT
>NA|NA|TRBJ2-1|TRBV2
CASRDMSGSNEQFF
TGTGCCAGCAGGGACATGAGCGGATCCAATGAGCAGTTCTTC
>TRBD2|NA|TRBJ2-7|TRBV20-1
CSAGGTVGTSRYEQYF
TGCAGTGCGGGGGGGACCGTGGGGACTAGTAGGTACGAGCAGTACTTC
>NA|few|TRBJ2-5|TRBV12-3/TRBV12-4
CASSLFRRQETQYF
TGTGCCAGCAGTTTGTTTCGCAGACAAGAGACCCAGTACTTC
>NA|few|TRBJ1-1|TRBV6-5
CASSYDGSMNTEAFF
TGTGCCAGCAGTTACGATGGGTCCATGAACACTGAAGCTTTCTTT
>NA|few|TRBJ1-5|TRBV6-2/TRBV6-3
CASSYTRGIQPQHF
TGTGCCAGCAGTTATACTCGGGGTATTCAGCCCCAGCATTTT
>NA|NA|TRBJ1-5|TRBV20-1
CSATEARDSNQPQHF
TGCAGTGCGACCGAGGCCAGAGATAGCAATCAGCCCCAGCATTTT